Detailed here is one T cell receptor (beta chain). The source of the sample is a study of T cells after somatic rescue of genetic block. Generated by immunoSEQ multiplex PCR, the TCRdb table keeps only in-frame clones and is missing some. The sample holds tens of thousands of clones, approximately 90% seen once. V was shortened by 4 bases and J by 1 base, with 21 bases between the two germline ends. The CDR3 extends over 18 amino acids. CDR1 and CDR2 (germline): SSHAT, FNYEAQ (reference sequence). The chain joins TRBV7-7 to TRBJ2-3; D is possibly TRBD2 (7 bases). Sequencing was performed on peripheral blood mononuclear cells (PBMCs). This sequence originates from a man in his thirties or forties. The CDR3 coding sequence is TGTGCCAGCAGCTATTGGGGGCGGGGAGCGGGATGCACAGATACGCAGTATTTT. Amino acids: CASSYWGRGAGCTDTQYF.